This TCR beta chain was retrieved from a study of shared clonotypes between healthy human individuals. Clones were sequenced by immunoSEQ multiplex PCR, and TCRdb holds only the in-frame ones, with some missing. The table includes roughly 1,600,000 clones, 98% detected once. Whole-study results and caveats: What limited the represented genetic and exposure-history diversity was the small number of donors.

Details on this clone: Antigen: not known.

Trimming took off 11 bases at V and 1 base at J, with 14 bases between the two ends. The CDR3 is made up of 13 amino acids. The germline V gene has CDR1 SNHLY and CDR2 FYNNEI. The sequence came from a man aged 25-45 years in good health. The sample consisted of naive CD4+ T cells sorted from blood. Subset in this sample: CD45RA+ positively selected. The V call is TRBV2, the J call TRBJ2-5; TRBD2 might be the D (5 bases). The CDR3 protein is CALLGRVQETQYF. The CDR3 DNA sequence: TGTGCCCTTCTAGGGAGAGTCCAAGAGACCCAGTACTTC.